The rows below give T cell receptor beta chains drawn from one sample of a study of blood T cell repertoires in COVID-19. Using immunoSEQ multiplex PCR, the repertoire was profiled, and TCRdb retains in-frame clones only, with some absent. The profile shows roughly 130,000 clones, more than 75% of them singletons. The sample consisted of peripheral blood. The receptors here all came from a man between 60 and 75 years old with COVID-19, enrolled during active disease. CDR3s include the opening cysteine and the closing phenylalanine or tryptophan. Part of the rows lack a size; the others show once, few, many or a class for expanded clones.

clone_size: once
j_call: TRBJ1-2
v_call: TRBV7-2
cdr3_aa: CASILGGVPSDGYTF

clone_size: .
j_call: TRBJ1-5
v_call: TRBV19
cdr3_aa: CASSNQDRGVGNQPQHF

clone_size: once
j_call: TRBJ2-5
v_call: TRBV2
cdr3_aa: CASESGLQETQYF

clone_size: once
j_call: TRBJ2-1
v_call: TRBV21-1
cdr3_aa: CASSKSGTSRGNEQFF

clone_size: .
j_call: TRBJ2-3
v_call: TRBV11-3
cdr3_aa: CASSLAGSTDTQYF

clone_size: .
j_call: TRBJ1-2
v_call: TRBV9
cdr3_aa: CASSPQGDPGYGYTF

clone_size: .
j_call: TRBJ1-4
v_call: TRBV18
cdr3_aa: CASSPRMTGTTEKLFF

clone_size: .
j_call: TRBJ1-2
v_call: TRBV9
cdr3_aa: CASSDTQGFYGYTF

clone_size: .
j_call: TRBJ2-7
v_call: TRBV3-1/TRBV3-2
cdr3_aa: CASSQDRAGAGEQYF

clone_size: .
j_call: TRBJ1-3
v_call: TRBV11-2
cdr3_aa: CASSSYRSGNTIYF

clone_size: once
j_call: TRBJ2-4
v_call: TRBV18
cdr3_aa: CASSPLRSSTGKNIQYF

clone_size: .
j_call: TRBJ2-3
v_call: TRBV19
cdr3_aa: CASSFGQTDTQYF

clone_size: .
j_call: TRBJ2-2
v_call: TRBV30
cdr3_aa: CAWKGASGKGSGELFF

clone_size: .
j_call: TRBJ2-1
v_call: TRBV7-9
cdr3_aa: CASSPDRAHDEQFF

clone_size: .
j_call: TRBJ2-3
v_call: TRBV11-2
cdr3_aa: CASSPARDTQYF

clone_size: few
j_call: TRBJ2-3
v_call: TRBV7-3
cdr3_aa: CASSLRLAGVKGTDTQYF

clone_size: .
j_call: TRBJ2-7
v_call: TRBV5-5
cdr3_aa: CASSFGPSGSHEQYF

clone_size: .
j_call: TRBJ2-2
v_call: TRBV5-1
cdr3_aa: CASAGDTGELFF

clone_size: .
j_call: TRBJ2-1
v_call: TRBV6-5
cdr3_aa: CASRFSGSYNEQFF

clone_size: once
j_call: TRBJ2-1
v_call: TRBV14
cdr3_aa: CASSQDYGLAGGEQFF

clone_size: once
j_call: TRBJ1-6
v_call: TRBV4-3
cdr3_aa: CASARTVDSPLHF

clone_size: .
j_call: TRBJ2-2
v_call: TRBV4-3
cdr3_aa: CASSQDRRAMNTGELFF

clone_size: .
j_call: TRBJ2-7
v_call: TRBV6-1
cdr3_aa: CASSVGLGSIGYEQYF

clone_size: .
j_call: TRBJ2-1
v_call: TRBV9
cdr3_aa: CASSVGGTRDNEQFF

clone_size: .
j_call: TRBJ1-4
v_call: TRBV5-8
cdr3_aa: CASSQRLGGEKLFF

clone_size: few
j_call: TRBJ1-4
v_call: TRBV21-1
cdr3_aa: CASSERGTATNEKLFF

clone_size: .
j_call: TRBJ1-2
v_call: TRBV7-3
cdr3_aa: CASSSRPTGSSYGYTF

clone_size: .
j_call: TRBJ1-1
v_call: TRBV3-1/TRBV3-2
cdr3_aa: CASSQESWSEAFF

clone_size: once
j_call: TRBJ1-2
v_call: TRBV6-1
cdr3_aa: CASSGPGQGKAGGYTF

clone_size: .
j_call: TRBJ1-6
v_call: TRBV4-3
cdr3_aa: CASSQRQGNSPLHF

clone_size: once
j_call: TRBJ1-1
v_call: TRBV9
cdr3_aa: CASSVGTRNTEAFF

clone_size: .
j_call: TRBJ2-6
v_call: TRBV28
cdr3_aa: CATSGLISGANVLTF

clone_size: .
j_call: TRBJ2-1
v_call: TRBV12-3/TRBV12-4
cdr3_aa: CASRQSYLEQFF

clone_size: .
j_call: TRBJ1-1
v_call: TRBV9
cdr3_aa: CASSPILEGTEAFF

clone_size: .
j_call: TRBJ2-5
v_call: TRBV19
cdr3_aa: CASSTRTGVGETQYF

clone_size: few
j_call: TRBJ2-1
v_call: TRBV28
cdr3_aa: CASSSPTSGQFF

clone_size: .
j_call: TRBJ2-6
v_call: TRBV11-2
cdr3_aa: CASTSERGISGANVLTF

clone_size: .
j_call: TRBJ2-2
v_call: TRBV30
cdr3_aa: CATQREMTGELFF

clone_size: .
j_call: TRBJ2-1
v_call: TRBV7-3
cdr3_aa: CASSLNRLAGNNEQFF

clone_size: .
j_call: TRBJ2-4
v_call: TRBV3-1/TRBV3-2
cdr3_aa: CASSQDFSASGKNIQYF

clone_size: .
j_call: TRBJ2-1
v_call: TRBV7-9
cdr3_aa: CASSFRDRYNEQFF

clone_size: once
j_call: TRBJ2-7
v_call: TRBV11-3
cdr3_aa: CASSLRDTYEQYF

clone_size: .
j_call: TRBJ2-2
v_call: TRBV5-4
cdr3_aa: CASRRDRQDTGELFF

clone_size: .
j_call: TRBJ2-7
v_call: TRBV19
cdr3_aa: CASSLGQASSYEQYF